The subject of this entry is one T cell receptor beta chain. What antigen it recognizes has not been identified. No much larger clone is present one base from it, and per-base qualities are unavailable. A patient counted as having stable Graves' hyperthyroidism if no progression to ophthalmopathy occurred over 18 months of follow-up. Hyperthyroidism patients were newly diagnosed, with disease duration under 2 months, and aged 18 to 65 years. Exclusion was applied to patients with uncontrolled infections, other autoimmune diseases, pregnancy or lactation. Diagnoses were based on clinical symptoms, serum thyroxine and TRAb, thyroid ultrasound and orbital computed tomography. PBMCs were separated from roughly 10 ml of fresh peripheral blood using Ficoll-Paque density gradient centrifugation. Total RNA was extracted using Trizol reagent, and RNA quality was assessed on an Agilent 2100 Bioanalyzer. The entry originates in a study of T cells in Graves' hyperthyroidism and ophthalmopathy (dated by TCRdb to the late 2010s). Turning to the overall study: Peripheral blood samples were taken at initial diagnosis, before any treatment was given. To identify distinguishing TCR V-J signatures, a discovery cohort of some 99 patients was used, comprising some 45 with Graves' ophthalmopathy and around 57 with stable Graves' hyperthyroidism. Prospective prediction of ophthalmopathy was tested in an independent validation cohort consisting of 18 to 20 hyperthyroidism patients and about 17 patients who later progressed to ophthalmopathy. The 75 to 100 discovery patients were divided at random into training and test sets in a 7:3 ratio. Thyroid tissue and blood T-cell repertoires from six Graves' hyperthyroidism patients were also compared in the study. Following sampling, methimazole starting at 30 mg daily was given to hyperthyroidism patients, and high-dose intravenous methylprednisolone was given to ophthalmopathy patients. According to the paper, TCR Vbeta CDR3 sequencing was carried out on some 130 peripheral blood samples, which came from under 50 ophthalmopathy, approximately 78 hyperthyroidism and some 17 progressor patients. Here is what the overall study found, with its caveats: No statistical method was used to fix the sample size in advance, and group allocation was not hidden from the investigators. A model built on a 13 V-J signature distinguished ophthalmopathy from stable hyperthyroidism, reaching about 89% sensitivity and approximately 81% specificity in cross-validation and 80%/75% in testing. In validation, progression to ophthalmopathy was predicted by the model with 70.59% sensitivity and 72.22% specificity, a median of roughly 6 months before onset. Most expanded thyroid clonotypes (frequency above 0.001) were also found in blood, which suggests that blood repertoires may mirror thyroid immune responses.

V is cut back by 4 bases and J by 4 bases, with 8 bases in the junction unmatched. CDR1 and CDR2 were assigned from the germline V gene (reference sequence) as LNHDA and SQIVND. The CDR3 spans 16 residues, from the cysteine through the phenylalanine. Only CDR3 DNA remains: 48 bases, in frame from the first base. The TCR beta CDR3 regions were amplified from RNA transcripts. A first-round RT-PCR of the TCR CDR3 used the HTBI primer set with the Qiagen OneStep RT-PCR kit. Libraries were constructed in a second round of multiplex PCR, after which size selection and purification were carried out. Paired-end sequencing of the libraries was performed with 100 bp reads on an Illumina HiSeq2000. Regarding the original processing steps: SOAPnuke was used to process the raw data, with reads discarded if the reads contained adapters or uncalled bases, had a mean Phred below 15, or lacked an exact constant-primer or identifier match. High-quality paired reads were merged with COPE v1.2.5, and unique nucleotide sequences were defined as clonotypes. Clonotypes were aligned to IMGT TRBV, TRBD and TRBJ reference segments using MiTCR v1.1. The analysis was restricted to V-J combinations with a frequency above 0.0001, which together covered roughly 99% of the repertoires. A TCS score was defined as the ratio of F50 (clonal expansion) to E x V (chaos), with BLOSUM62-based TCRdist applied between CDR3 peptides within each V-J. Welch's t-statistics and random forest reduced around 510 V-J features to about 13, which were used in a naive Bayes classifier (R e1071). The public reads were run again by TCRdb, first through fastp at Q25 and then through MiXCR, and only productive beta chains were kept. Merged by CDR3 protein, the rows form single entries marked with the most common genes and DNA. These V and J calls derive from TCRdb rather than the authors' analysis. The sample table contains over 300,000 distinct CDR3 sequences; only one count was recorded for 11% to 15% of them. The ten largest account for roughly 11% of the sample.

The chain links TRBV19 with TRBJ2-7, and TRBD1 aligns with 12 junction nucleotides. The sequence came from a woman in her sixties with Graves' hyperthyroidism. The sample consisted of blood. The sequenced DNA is TGTGCCAGTAGTACGTACCGGGACAGGGGGCCATACGAGCAGTACTTC. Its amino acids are CASSTYRDRGPYEQYF.